The source of this TCR beta chain is a study of blood T cells in healthy people across ages. Whole-study results and caveats: Per million T cells, TCR beta diversity dropped roughly linearly as age increased. Unsorted PBMCs blocked a conclusive comparison of naive and antigen-experienced cells.

Per-sample yields of isolated PBMCs were at least 7 million. Each sample provided at least 5 micrograms of extracted total RNA. This clonotype turned up a few times. The target antigen is unknown. The germline V gene encodes CDR1 ENHRY and CDR2 SYGVKD. The CDR3 is 13 residues long. Alongside a J-beta primer mix, a sample-barcoded 5' primer served in a second PCR lasting about 7 to 11 cycles. One entry per CDR3 protein results from TCRdb running MiXCR on the 5' RACE reads. The sample contains about 1,500,000 distinct CDR3 sequences, about 40% of which appear only once. Source material: blood. This clonotype originated in a woman in her late teens or twenties in good health. The V call is TRBV10-3, the J call TRBJ2-5, with a weak D call TRBD1 (6 bases). The J call could be wrong; TRBJ2-7 is a better fit for the DNA end. The CDR3 nucleotides are TGTGCCATCAGTGCGGGACAAGCGTACGAGCAGTACTTC. Its translation is CAISAGQAYEQYF.